Presented here are 15 T cell receptor beta chains from one specimen sequenced in a study of cytomegalovirus exposure and HLA in healthy donors. Amplification used 60 Vbeta primers and 13 Jbeta primers. Generated by immunoSEQ multiplex PCR, the TCRdb table keeps only in-frame clones and is missing some. The data contain 150,000 or so clones, 84% of them singletons. The sequenced sample was PBMCs. The receptors here all came from a boy under 10 years old in good health and CMV-seronegative.

The gene calls are TRBV5-1 and TRBJ2-3, with TRBD2 matching 7 bases. This CDR3 comprises 15 residues. Germline-derived CDR1 and CDR2 are SGHRS and YFSETQ. V dropped 2 bases and J dropped 8; count of bases not matched to a gene: 11. The CDR3 loop is CASSFTSDPIGTQYF. The CDR3 bases are TGCGCCAGCAGCTTCACTAGCGACCCGATTGGTACGCAGTATTTT.

The genes are TRBV28 and TRBJ2-7; TRBD1 matches 11 bases. The CDR3 has 15 amino acids. Germline V CDR1 and CDR2: MDHEN, SYDVKM. The junction had 8 bases not matched to a gene; V was cut back by 4 bases and J by 6 bases. The CDR3, as DNA: TGTGCCAGCAGTTCCAGGTGGACAGGGGGCGGCGAGCAGTACTTC. As protein: CASSSRWTGGGEQYF.

The chain recombines TRBV5-1 with TRBJ1-2, with 7 positions matching TRBD1. CDR1 and CDR2 from the germline V gene are SGHRS and YFSETQ. The CDR3 is made up of 14 amino acids. Trimming removed 1 base from V and 5 bases from J; junction bases left unmatched: 5. This CDR3 reads CASSLYPGGYGYTF. The CDR3 DNA follows: TGCGCCAGCAGCTTGTATCCAGGGGGTTATGGCTACACCTTC.

This clone was detected only once. This chain uses TRBV5-1 with TRBJ2-1, with D uncertain. V was shortened by 0 bases and J by 7 bases, with 23 bases between the two germline ends. CDR1 is SGHRS and CDR2 is YFSETQ in the germline V gene. The CDR3 consists of 18 residues. This CDR3 is CASSLVGGSSPLDNEQFF. In DNA form, the CDR3 reads TGCGCCAGCAGCTTGGTTGGTGGCTCCTCCCCCCTAGATAATGAGCAGTTCTTC.

Only one count was recorded for this clone. The chain employs TRBV9 and TRBJ1-3; no clear D gene. Looked up from germline, CDR1 is SGDLS and CDR2 is YYNGEE. Trimming shortened V by 1 base and J by 0 bases, and 11 bases separated the two germline ends. This CDR3 is 16 amino acids long. The CDR3 reads CASSVLEVFSGNTIYF. CDR3 coding DNA: TGTGCCAGCAGCGTATTGGAGGTCTTCTCTGGAAACACCATATATTTT.

This chain connects TRBV7-9 to TRBJ1-2, with 7 bases lining up with TRBD1. CDR3 size: 17 residues. Germline V lookup: CDR1 SEHNR, CDR2 FQNEAQ (reference sequence). V dropped 2 bases and J dropped 8; count of bases not matched to a gene: 17. The chain's CDR3 is CASSLSLMGQSWDGYTF. The DNA for the CDR3 is TGTGCCAGCAGCTTATCCCTGATGGGACAGTCGTGGGACGGCTACACCTTC.

This chain joins TRBV14 and TRBJ2-7; 12 bases fit TRBD2. CDR1 is SGHDN, CDR2 FVKESK, per germline. V lost 1 base, J lost 5 bases, and 6 bases stayed unmatched. The CDR3 contains 16 residues. The chain's CDR3 is CASSQVGLAGQNEQYF. CDR3 bases: TGTGCCAGCAGCCAAGTCGGACTAGCGGGACAAAACGAGCAGTACTTC.

This rearrangement joins TRBV7-9 to TRBJ2-3, with a possible D match to TRBD1 (5 bases). The CDR3 contains 17 residues. Germline loops: CDR1 SEHNR, CDR2 FQNEAQ (reference sequence). Trimming removed 6 bases at V and 0 bases at J, with 19 bases between. CDR3 amino acids: CASRDIKGPFSTDTQYF. DNA for the CDR3: TGTGCCAGCAGAGACATTAAGGGGCCGTTTAGCACAGATACGCAGTATTTT.

The chain links TRBV15 to TRBJ1-1, with 10 bases identical to TRBD1. The CDR3 contains 17 residues. Trimming removed 6 bases from V and 4 bases from J; junction bases left unmatched: 14. Germline-derived CDR1 and CDR2 are LNHNV and YYDKDF (reference sequence). CDR3 amino acids: CATSPYFAGTGATEAFF. The CDR3 DNA reads TGTGCCACCAGTCCCTATTTCGCCGGGACAGGGGCCACTGAAGCTTTCTTT.

The V gene is TRBV27, the J gene TRBJ2-5; 7 positions match TRBD1. The tail of the sequence fits TRBJ2-7 better, so the J call may be wrong. From germline, CDR1 is MNHEY and CDR2 SMNVEV (reference sequence). The CDR3 has 16 amino acids. The CDR3 nucleotides read TGTGCCAGCAGTTTTACCCGGGACAGTTTCTCCTACGAGCAGTACTTC. This translates into CASSFTRDSFSYEQYF.

The chain recombines TRBV6-5 with TRBJ2-7, with 7 bases aligning to TRBD1. The germline gives CDR1 MNHEY, CDR2 SVGAGI. There are 16 residues in the CDR3. The V gene end was trimmed by 0 bases and the J gene end by 0 bases; junction bases not matched to a gene: 5. The CDR3 protein is CASSYSLGQSSYEQYF. The CDR3 DNA follows: TGTGCCAGCAGTTACTCTCTGGGACAGAGCTCCTACGAGCAGTACTTC.

The V gene is TRBV7-9, the J gene TRBJ2-2; possible D gene TRBD1, 5 bases. CDR3 length: 15 residues. Germline lookup yields CDR1 SEHNR and CDR2 FQNEAQ (reference sequence). Trimming took off 5 bases at V and 2 bases at J, with 12 bases between the two ends. The CDR3 reads CASSPPTVNTGELFF. CDR3 DNA sequence: TGTGCCAGCAGCCCTCCGACAGTTAACACCGGGGAGCTGTTTTTT.

This chain uses TRBV9 with TRBJ2-1; the match to TRBD2 covers 10 bases. The CDR3 is 16 amino acids. Trimming took 1 base from V and 6 from J; bases not matched to a gene: 7. Germline V gives CDR1 SGDLS, CDR2 YYNGEE. The CDR3 loop reads CASSVRWGLAPNEQFF. The CDR3 bases are TGTGCCAGCAGCGTAAGGTGGGGACTAGCGCCCAATGAGCAGTTCTTC.

V gene TRBV5-1 combines with J gene TRBJ2-1; 9 nucleotides align to TRBD2. Trimming took 3 bases from V and 6 from J; bases not matched to a gene: 4. This CDR3 is 14 amino acids long. Germline CDR1 reads SGHRS; CDR2 reads YFSETQ. The CDR3 DNA sequence: TGCGCCAGCAGCTCCCGACTAGCGGCCAATGAGCAGTTCTTC. Its protein is CASSSRLAANEQFF.

The DNA of the CDR3 is TGTGCCAGCAGTGGCAGGGGTAGATACGAGCAGTACTTC. It translates to CASSGRGRYEQYF. The chain combines TRBV27 with TRBJ2-7; perhaps TRBD1 as D (6 bases). CDR1 and CDR2 from the germline V gene are MNHEY and SMNVEV (reference sequence). This CDR3 has 13 amino acids. The V end lost 5 bases, the J end lost 4 bases, and 12 bases lay between the germline ends.